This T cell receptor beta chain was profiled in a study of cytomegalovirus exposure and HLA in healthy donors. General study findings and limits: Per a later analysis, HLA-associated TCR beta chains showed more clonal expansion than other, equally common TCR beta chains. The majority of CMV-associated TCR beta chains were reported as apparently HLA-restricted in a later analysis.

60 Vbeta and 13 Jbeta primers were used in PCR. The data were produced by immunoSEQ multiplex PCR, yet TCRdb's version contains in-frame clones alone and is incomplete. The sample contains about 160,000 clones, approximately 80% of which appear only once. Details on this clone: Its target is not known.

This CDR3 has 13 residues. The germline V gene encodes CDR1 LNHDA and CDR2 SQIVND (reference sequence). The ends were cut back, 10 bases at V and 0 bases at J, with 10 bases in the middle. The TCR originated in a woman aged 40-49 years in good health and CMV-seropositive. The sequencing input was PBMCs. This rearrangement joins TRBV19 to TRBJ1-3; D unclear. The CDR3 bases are TGTGCCACTCTAGCAAGCTCTGGAAACACCATATATTTT. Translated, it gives CATLASSGNTIYF.